This TCR beta chain was found in a study of cytomegalovirus exposure and HLA in healthy donors. Whole-study context: The roughly 120 validation repertoires matched the roughly 650 first-cohort repertoires in platform, a later analysis reported. Study outcomes and limitations: Subsequent analysis showed first-cohort TCR clusters tending to co-occur in 120 validation repertoires.

A remark on this clone: The antigen remains unidentified.

V shed 6 bases and J shed 2 bases, with 11 bases lying between them. Germline loops: CDR1 SGHTS, CDR2 YDEGEE. This CDR3 has 13 amino acids. Data came from immunoSEQ multiplex PCR; TCRdb stores just in-frame clones and leaves some out. Here the sample spans 150,000 to 200,000 clones, around 92% being singletons. The receptor's source is a woman aged 18-30 years in good health and CMV-seropositive. This rearrangement joins TRBV5-8 to TRBJ2-5, with D possibly TRBD2 on 7 matching bases. The sequenced material came from PBMCs. The CDR3 here is CASNSGTQETQYF. The CDR3 DNA is TGTGCCAGCAACAGCGGGACACAAGAGACCCAGTACTTC.